This TCR beta chain was sequenced in a study of identical twins. Regarding the study as a whole: Abundant beta clonotypes from cord blood had fewer insertions, unlike memory repertoires, which showed none.

V was cut by 0 bases and J by 7 bases, with 10 bases left in between. This CDR3 spans 13 amino acids. Germline CDR1 and CDR2: DFQATT and SNEGSKA (reference sequence). A few counts support this clonotype. Its target is unknown. TCRdb independently ran MiXCR on the 5' RACE reads; one entry per CDR3 protein. Here the sample spans around 1.7 million distinct CDR3 sequences, around 29% being singletons. The V call is TRBV20-1, the J call TRBJ1-3; the D is unclear. The sequence came from a newborn girl in good health. Sequenced sample: cord blood. This CDR3 reads CSARDLGRNTIYF. The CDR3 nucleotides read TGCAGTGCTAGAGACCTTGGTAGGAACACCATATATTTT.